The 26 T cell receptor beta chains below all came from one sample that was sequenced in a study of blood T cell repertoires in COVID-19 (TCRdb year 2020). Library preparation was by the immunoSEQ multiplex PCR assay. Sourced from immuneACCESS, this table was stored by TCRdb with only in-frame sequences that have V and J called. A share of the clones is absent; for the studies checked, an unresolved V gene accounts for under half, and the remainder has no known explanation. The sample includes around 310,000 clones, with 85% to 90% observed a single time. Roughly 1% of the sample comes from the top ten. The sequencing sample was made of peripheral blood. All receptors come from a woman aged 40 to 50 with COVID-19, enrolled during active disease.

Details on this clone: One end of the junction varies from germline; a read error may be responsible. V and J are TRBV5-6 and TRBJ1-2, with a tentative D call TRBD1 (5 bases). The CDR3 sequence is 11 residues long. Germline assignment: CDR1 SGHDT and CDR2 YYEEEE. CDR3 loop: CASSLGGGTSF. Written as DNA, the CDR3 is TGTGCCAGCAGCTTGGGGGGCGGAACGAGCTTC.

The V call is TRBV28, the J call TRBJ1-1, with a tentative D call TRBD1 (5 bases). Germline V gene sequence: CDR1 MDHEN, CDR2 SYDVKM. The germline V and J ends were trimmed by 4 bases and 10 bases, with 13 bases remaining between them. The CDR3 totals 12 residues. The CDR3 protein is CASSSGLSGAFF. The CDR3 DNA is TGTGCCAGCAGTTCAGGGCTAAGTGGAGCTTTCTTT.

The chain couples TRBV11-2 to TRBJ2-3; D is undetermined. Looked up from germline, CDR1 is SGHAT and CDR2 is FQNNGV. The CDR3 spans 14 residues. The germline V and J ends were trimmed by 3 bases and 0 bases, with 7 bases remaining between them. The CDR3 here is CASSLSLSTDTQYF. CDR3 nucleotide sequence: TGTGCCAGCAGCTTGAGCCTCAGCACAGATACGCAGTATTTT.

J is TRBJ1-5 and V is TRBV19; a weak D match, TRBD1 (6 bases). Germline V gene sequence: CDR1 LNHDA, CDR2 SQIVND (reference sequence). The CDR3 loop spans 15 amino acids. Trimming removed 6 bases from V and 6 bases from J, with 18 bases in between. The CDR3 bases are TGTGCCAGTAGAAACCCCACCCTAGGGGGTCAGCCCCAGCATTTT. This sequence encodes CASRNPTLGGQPQHF.

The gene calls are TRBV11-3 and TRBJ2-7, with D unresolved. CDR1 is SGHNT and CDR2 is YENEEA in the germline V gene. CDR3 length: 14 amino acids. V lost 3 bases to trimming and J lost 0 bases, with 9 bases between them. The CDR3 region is CASSLNSLSYEQYF. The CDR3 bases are TGTGCCAGCAGCTTGAACTCCCTCTCCTACGAGCAGTACTTC.

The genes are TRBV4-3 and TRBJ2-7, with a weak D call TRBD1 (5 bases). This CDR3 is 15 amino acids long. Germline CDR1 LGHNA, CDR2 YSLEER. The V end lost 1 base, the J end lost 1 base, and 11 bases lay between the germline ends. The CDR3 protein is CASSQGSQGSYEQYF. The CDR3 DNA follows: TGCGCCAGCAGCCAAGGGTCGCAGGGTTCCTACGAGCAGTACTTC.

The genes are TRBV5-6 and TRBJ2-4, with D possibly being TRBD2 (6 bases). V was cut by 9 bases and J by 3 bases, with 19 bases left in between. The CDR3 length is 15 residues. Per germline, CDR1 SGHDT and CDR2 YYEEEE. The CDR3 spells CATTLWEVGKNIQYF. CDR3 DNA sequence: TGTGCCACCACTTTATGGGAGGTCGGCAAAAACATTCAGTACTTC.

Here the CDR3 DNA reads TGTGCCAGCAGCTCCTCCGGGACAGGGATGACTGGAAACACCATATATTTT. Its translation is CASSSSGTGMTGNTIYF. This chain links TRBV5-4 with TRBJ1-3; 9 bases match TRBD1. The V and J ends lost 3 bases and 2 bases, in that order; junction bases with no gene match: 9. The CDR3 is 17 residues long. Germline CDR1 is SGHNT and CDR2 is YYREEE (reference sequence).

In DNA, the CDR3 is TGTGCCAGCAGCTCGTCCGGACTAGCGGGGGGGCTGAAGACCCAGTACTTC. This sequence encodes CASSSSGLAGGLKTQYF. The V call is TRBV7-2, the J call TRBJ2-5, with 15 positions matching TRBD2. This CDR3 comprises 17 residues. V shed 4 bases and J 6 bases; nucleotides not matched to a gene: 9. Germline-derived CDR1 and CDR2 are SGHTA and FQGNSA.

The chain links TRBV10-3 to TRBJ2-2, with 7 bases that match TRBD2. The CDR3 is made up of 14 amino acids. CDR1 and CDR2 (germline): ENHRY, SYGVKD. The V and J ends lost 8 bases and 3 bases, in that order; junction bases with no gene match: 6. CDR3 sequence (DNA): TGTGCCATCGGAGGGGAGGGTGACACCGGGGAGCTGTTTTTT. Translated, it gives CAIGGEGDTGELFF.

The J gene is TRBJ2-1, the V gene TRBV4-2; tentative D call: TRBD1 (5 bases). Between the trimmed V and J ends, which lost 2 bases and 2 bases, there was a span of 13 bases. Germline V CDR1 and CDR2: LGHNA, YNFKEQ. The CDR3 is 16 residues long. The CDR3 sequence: CASSQSTEWTYNEQFF. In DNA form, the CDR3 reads TGTGCCAGCAGCCAATCGACAGAGTGGACCTACAATGAGCAGTTCTTC.

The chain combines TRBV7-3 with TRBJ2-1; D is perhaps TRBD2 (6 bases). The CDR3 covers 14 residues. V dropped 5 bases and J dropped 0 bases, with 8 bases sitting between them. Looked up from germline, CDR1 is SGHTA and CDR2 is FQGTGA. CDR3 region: CASSPTSSYNEQFF. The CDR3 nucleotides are TGTGCCAGCAGCCCGACTAGCTCCTACAATGAGCAGTTCTTC. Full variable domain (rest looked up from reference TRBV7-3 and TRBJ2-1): GAGVSQTPSNKVTEKGKYVELRCDPISGHTALYWYRQSLGQGPEFLIYFQGTGAADDSGLPNDRFFAVRPEGSVSTLKIQRTERGDSAVYLCASSPTSSYNEQFFGPGTRLTVL.

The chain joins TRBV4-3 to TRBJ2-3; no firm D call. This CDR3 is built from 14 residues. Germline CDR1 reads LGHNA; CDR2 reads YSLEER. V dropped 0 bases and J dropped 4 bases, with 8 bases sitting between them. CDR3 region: CASSQDVPADTQYF. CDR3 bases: TGCGCCAGCAGCCAAGATGTTCCGGCAGATACGCAGTATTTT.

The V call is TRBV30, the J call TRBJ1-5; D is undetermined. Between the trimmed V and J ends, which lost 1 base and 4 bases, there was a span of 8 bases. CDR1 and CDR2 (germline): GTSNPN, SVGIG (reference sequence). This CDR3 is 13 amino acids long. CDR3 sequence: CAWSDTLNQPQHF. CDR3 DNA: TGTGCCTGGAGTGATACACTAAATCAGCCCCAGCATTTT.

This chain's CDR3 is CASSYARLNTEAFF. Written as DNA, the CDR3 is TGTGCCAGCAGTTACGCCAGATTAAACACTGAAGCTTTCTTT. J is TRBJ1-1 and V is TRBV6-5; D is unclear. This CDR3 has 14 residues. V shed 2 bases and J shed 2 bases, with 9 bases lying between them. Germline values: CDR1 MNHEY, CDR2 SVGAGI.

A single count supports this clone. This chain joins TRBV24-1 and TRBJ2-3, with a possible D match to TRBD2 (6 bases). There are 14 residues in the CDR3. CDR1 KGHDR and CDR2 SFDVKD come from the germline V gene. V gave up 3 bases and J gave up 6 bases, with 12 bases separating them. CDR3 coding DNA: TGTGCCACCAGTGATCCGACTAGTCCCGATACGCAGTATTTT. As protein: CATSDPTSPDTQYF.

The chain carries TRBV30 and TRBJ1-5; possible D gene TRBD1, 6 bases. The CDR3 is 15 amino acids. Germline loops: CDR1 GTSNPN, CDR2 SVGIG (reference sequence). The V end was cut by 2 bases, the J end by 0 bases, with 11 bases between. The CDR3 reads CAWSIGGSSNQPQHF. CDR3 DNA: TGTGCCTGGAGTATAGGGGGTAGTAGCAATCAGCCCCAGCATTTT.

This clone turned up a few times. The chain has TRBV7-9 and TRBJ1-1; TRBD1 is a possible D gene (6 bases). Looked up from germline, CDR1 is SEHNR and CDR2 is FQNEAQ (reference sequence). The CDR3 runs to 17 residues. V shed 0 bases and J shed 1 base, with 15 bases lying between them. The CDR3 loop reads CASSLARTADANTEAFF. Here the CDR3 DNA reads TGTGCCAGCAGCTTAGCGAGGACAGCGGACGCGAACACTGAAGCTTTCTTT.

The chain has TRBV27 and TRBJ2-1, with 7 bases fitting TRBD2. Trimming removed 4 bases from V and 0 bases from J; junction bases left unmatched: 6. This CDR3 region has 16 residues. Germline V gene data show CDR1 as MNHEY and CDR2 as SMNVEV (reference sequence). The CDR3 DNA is TGTGCCAGCAGTTCACCTAGCGGTAGCTCCTACAATGAGCAGTTCTTC. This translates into CASSSPSGSSYNEQFF.

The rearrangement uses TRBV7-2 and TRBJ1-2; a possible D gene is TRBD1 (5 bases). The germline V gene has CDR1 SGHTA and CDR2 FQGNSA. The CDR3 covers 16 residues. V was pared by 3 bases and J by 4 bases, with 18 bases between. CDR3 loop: CASSFYLGTPTYGYTF. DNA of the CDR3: TGTGCCAGCAGCTTTTATCTGGGGACTCCCACCTATGGCTACACCTTC.

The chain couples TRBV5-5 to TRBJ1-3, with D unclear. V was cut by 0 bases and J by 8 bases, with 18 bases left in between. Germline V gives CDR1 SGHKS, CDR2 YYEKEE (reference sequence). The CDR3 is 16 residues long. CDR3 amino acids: CASSLGGVMMPYTIYF. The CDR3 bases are TGTGCCAGCAGCTTGGGAGGAGTGATGATGCCGTACACCATATATTTT.

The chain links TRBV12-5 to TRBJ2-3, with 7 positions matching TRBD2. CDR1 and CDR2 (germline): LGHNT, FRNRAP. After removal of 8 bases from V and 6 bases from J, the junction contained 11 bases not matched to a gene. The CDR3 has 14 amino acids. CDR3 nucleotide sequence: TGTGCTAGTAGGTGGGGAAGCGGGACGGATACGCAGTATTTT. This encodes CASRWGSGTDTQYF.

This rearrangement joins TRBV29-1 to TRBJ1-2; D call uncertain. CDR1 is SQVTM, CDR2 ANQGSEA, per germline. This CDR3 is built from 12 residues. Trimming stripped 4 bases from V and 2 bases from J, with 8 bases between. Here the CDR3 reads CSVVAGNYGYTF. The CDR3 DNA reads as TGCAGCGTTGTTGCCGGGAACTATGGCTACACCTTC. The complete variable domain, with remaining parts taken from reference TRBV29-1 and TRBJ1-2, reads SAVISQKPSRDICQRGTSLTIQCQVDSQVTMMFWYRQQPGQSLTLIATANQGSEATYESGFVIDKFPISRPNLTFSTLTVSNMSPEDSSIYLCSVVAGNYGYTFGSGTRLTVV.

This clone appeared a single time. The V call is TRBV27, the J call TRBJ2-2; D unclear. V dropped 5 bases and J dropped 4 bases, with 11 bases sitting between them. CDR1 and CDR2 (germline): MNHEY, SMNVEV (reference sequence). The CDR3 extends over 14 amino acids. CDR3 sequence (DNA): TGTGCCAGCAGTCCCCGCTCGCGCACCGGGGAGCTGTTTTTT. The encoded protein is CASSPRSRTGELFF.

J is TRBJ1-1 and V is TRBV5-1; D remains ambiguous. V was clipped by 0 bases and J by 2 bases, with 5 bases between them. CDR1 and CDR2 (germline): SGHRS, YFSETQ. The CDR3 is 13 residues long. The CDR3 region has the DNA TGCGCCAGCAGCTTGGTTATAAACACTGAAGCTTTCTTT. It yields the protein CASSLVINTEAFF.

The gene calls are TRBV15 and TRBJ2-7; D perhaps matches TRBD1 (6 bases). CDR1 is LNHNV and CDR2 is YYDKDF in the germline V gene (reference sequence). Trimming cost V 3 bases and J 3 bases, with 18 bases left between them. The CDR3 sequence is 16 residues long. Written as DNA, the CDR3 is TGTGCCACCAGCAGGGGTCCCTTGGGGGCTATCTACGAGCAGTACTTC. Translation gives CATSRGPLGAIYEQYF.